These 28 T cell receptor beta chains originate from one sample sequenced in a study of T cells after yellow fever vaccination. MiXCR, run by TCRdb on the 5' RACE reads, gives a single entry per CDR3 protein. The repertoire holds some 350,000 distinct CDR3 sequences, with roughly 3.9% as singletons. The specimen comprised PBMCs, sampled 5 days after the yellow fever booster vaccination. Receptors originate from a young man who received the YFV17D yellow fever vaccine.

In this sample, this clonotype turned up a few times. This chain links TRBV6-5 with TRBJ1-2; D not certain. This CDR3 has 15 residues. V was shortened by 2 bases and J by 1 base, with 11 bases between the two germline ends. The germline V gene encodes CDR1 MNHEY and CDR2 SVGAGI. CDR3 in amino acids: CASSYSPGLNYGYTF. CDR3 nucleotides: TGTGCCAGCAGTTACAGCCCGGGTCTTAACTATGGCTACACCTTC.

This clonotype came up many times. The V gene is TRBV20-1, the J gene TRBJ1-6, with 7 bases aligning to TRBD1. Germline V gene data show CDR1 as DFQATT and CDR2 as SNEGSKA (reference sequence). The CDR3 spans 15 residues. The J segment lost 5 bases and the V segment lost 5 bases, leaving 9 bases of the junction unmatched. The CDR3 sequence is CSAARGQGDNSPLHF. CDR3 nucleotide sequence: TGCAGTGCTGCCCGAGGGCAGGGGGATAATTCACCCCTCCACTTT.

This clonotype was detected a few times. This chain connects TRBV5-5 to TRBJ1-2; D is undetermined. V was shortened by 0 bases and J by 8 bases, with 14 bases between the two germline ends. Looked up from germline, CDR1 is SGHKS and CDR2 is YYEKEE (reference sequence). This CDR3 is 14 amino acids long. The CDR3 loop is CASSLEGRAGGYTF. The CDR3 DNA is TGTGCCAGCAGCTTGGAGGGTAGGGCCGGCGGCTACACCTTC.

The chain uses TRBV28 and TRBJ1-2; TRBD1 is a possible D gene (5 bases). The V gene lost 6 bases and the J gene lost 6 bases, with 17 bases spanning the gap. Germline CDR1 is MDHEN and CDR2 is SYDVKM. This CDR3 has 14 amino acids. CDR3 nucleotide sequence: TGTGCCAGCAGCCCCCCGGGGGAGGTCCATGGCTACACCTTC. Translation: CASSPPGEVHGYTF.

This clonotype was seen only a few times. The chain carries TRBV5-1 and TRBJ2-5; TRBD2 aligns across 13 bases. From germline, CDR1 is SGHRS and CDR2 YFSETQ. This CDR3 contains 17 residues. Trimming removed 4 bases from V and 5 bases from J; junction bases left unmatched: 11. The CDR3 DNA reads as TGCGCCAGCAGCCCGGGACTAGCGGGGAACATTCGGGAGACCCAGTACTTC. It specifies CASSPGLAGNIRETQYF.

This clonotype was observed a few times. V usage is TRBV11-3 and J usage is TRBJ2-7, with D perhaps given as TRBD1 or TRBD2 (5 bases each). The V end lost 3 bases, the J end lost 0 bases, and 12 bases lay between the germline ends. The CDR3 loop spans 15 amino acids. Germline values: CDR1 SGHNT, CDR2 YENEEA. The CDR3 sequence: CASSFGASPSYEQYF. For the CDR3, the DNA is TGTGCCAGCAGCTTCGGGGCCTCACCCTCCTACGAGCAGTACTTC.

The chain couples TRBV9 to TRBJ1-1; D unclear. Trimming took off 3 bases at V and 7 bases at J, with 13 bases between the two ends. Germline lookup yields CDR1 SGDLS and CDR2 YYNGEE. This CDR3 spans 13 amino acids. The CDR3 loop reads CASSDHPDGEAFF. The CDR3 region has the DNA TGTGCCAGCAGCGACCATCCGGACGGTGAAGCTTTCTTT.

The V and J genes are TRBV15 and TRBJ1-2; TRBD1 is a possible D gene (5 bases). The germline V gene has CDR1 LNHNV and CDR2 YYDKDF (reference sequence). V was shortened by 1 base and J by 4 bases, with 13 bases between the two germline ends. The CDR3 has 15 residues. The CDR3 protein is CATSRGGIFTYGYTF. The CDR3 nucleotides read TGTGCCACCAGCAGAGGGGGGATATTTACCTATGGCTACACCTTC.

This clonotype turned up a few times. The chain uses TRBV27 and TRBJ2-7; weak D call: TRBD1 (6 bases). CDR1 MNHEY and CDR2 SMNVEV come from the germline V gene (reference sequence). V lost 6 bases and J 4 bases, leaving 13 bases between the germline ends. CDR3 size: 13 residues. CDR3 nucleotide sequence: TGTGCCAGCAGCAACAGGGATGGATACGAGCAGTACTTC. Translating gives CASSNRDGYEQYF.

Many counts were recorded for this clonotype. The chain carries TRBV29-1 and TRBJ1-1; weak D call: TRBD1 (5 bases). This CDR3 contains 12 residues. CDR1 is SQVTM and CDR2 is ANQGSEA in the germline V gene. V lost 4 bases to trimming and J lost 5 bases, with 11 bases between them. The CDR3 DNA reads as TGCAGCGTTGTGACCGGGGGGACTGAAGCTTTCTTT. This translates into CSVVTGGTEAFF.

The chain combines TRBV12-3 or TRBV12-4 with TRBJ1-1, with a possible D match to TRBD1 (6 bases). CDR3 length equals 15 residues. V was clipped by 2 bases and J by 5 bases, with 15 bases between them. DNA for the CDR3: TGTGCCAGCAGTTTATATGGGGGCGATCTTACTGAAGCTTTCTTT. This sequence encodes CASSLYGGDLTEAFF.

This clonotype was counted many times. The CDR3 protein is CASSLRGPDNSPLHF. CDR3 nucleotides: TGCGCCAGCAGCTTGCGGGGCCCAGATAATTCACCCCTCCACTTT. This chain connects TRBV5-1 to TRBJ1-6; TRBD1 might be the D (5 bases). The CDR3 contains 15 residues. CDR1 is SGHRS, CDR2 YFSETQ, per germline. The V end was cut by 1 base, the J end by 5 bases, with 10 bases between.

In this sample, this clonotype turned up a few times. The rearrangement uses TRBV7-8 and TRBJ2-1, with D possibly matching TRBD2 (6 bases). This CDR3 region has 15 residues. Trimming took off 7 bases at V and 2 bases at J, with 15 bases between the two ends. Germline V gene lookup returns CDR1 SGHVS and CDR2 FQNEAQ. Here the CDR3 reads CASIISSETYNEQFF. CDR3 in DNA: TGTGCCAGCATCATCTCTAGCGAGACCTACAATGAGCAGTTCTTC.

J is TRBJ2-5 and V is TRBV5-1; 7 bases align to TRBD1. Trimming cost V 1 base and J 2 bases; bases outside gene matches: 5. The CDR3 is 15 residues long. Germline CDR1 and CDR2: SGHRS and YFSETQ. CDR3 nucleotides: TGCGCCAGCAGCTTGACATGGGGACAGCAAGAGACCCAGTACTTC. Encoded protein: CASSLTWGQQETQYF.

This sequence joins TRBV5-1 and TRBJ2-1; D is unresolved. This CDR3 is 14 amino acids long. V was trimmed by 7 bases and J by 4 bases, leaving 15 bases between them. Germline CDR1 and CDR2: SGHRS and YFSETQ. CDR3 bases: TGCGCCAGCGGACCCTCAAAACCTTACAATGAGCAGTTCTTC. This codes for CASGPSKPYNEQFF.

A few counts support this clonotype. V usage is TRBV20-1 and J usage is TRBJ2-3, with 8 bases fitting TRBD2. CDR3 length: 17 amino acids. CDR1 and CDR2 (germline): DFQATT, SNEGSKA (reference sequence). Losses at the gene ends were 6 bases for V and 1 base for J; bases not matched to a gene: 15. The CDR3 spells CSAPTQGGGRGTDTQYF. The DNA for the CDR3 is TGCAGTGCGCCAACCCAGGGCGGGGGGCGGGGCACAGATACGCAGTATTTT.

This clonotype was counted a few times. J is TRBJ1-4 and V is TRBV24-1; D not resolved. The CDR3 is 15 residues long. CDR1 and CDR2 (germline): KGHDR, SFDVKD. Trimming took 3 bases from V and 8 from J, leaving 15 bases between them. In DNA, the CDR3 is TGTGCCACCAGTGATGCGGCCAGAGGAGGCGAAAAACTGTTTTTT. Translating gives CATSDAARGGEKLFF.

This clonotype was detected only a few times. V gene TRBV5-1 combines with J gene TRBJ2-1, with TRBD1 matching 8 bases. Trimming took 0 bases from V and 6 from J; bases not matched to a gene: 8. The CDR3 extends over 16 amino acids. Germline CDR1 SGHRS, CDR2 YFSETQ. The CDR3 coding sequence is TGCGCCAGCAGCTTGGAGCAGGGGGCGATGGGCAATGAGCAGTTCTTC. Amino acid sequence: CASSLEQGAMGNEQFF. Combining the CDR3 with reference TRBV5-1 and TRBJ2-1 gives the whole variable domain KAGVTQTPRYLIKTRGQQVTLSCSPISGHRSVSWYQQTPGQGLQFLFEYFSETQRNKGNFPGRFSGRQFSNSRSEMNVSTLELGDSALYLCASSLEQGAMGNEQFFGPGTRLTVL.

This clonotype was observed a handful of times. This chain links TRBV2 with TRBJ1-1, with 8 bases aligning to TRBD1. CDR1 and CDR2 from the germline V gene are SNHLY and FYNNEI. There are 14 residues in the CDR3. Trimming at V came to 3 bases and at J to 1 base, leaving 1 base not matched to a gene. CDR3 protein: CASSDGQGNTEAFF. Here the CDR3 DNA reads TGTGCCAGCAGTGATGGACAGGGGAACACTGAAGCTTTCTTT.

This clonotype showed up just a few times. J is TRBJ1-3 and V is TRBV4-1; TRBD1 aligns across 7 bases. Germline assignment: CDR1 MGHRA and CDR2 YSYEKL. V was pared by 6 bases and J by 0 bases, with 8 bases of the junction left unmatched. This CDR3 has 16 residues. CDR3 loop: CASRPGQLSSGNTIYF. DNA of the CDR3: TGCGCCAGCAGACCGGGACAGCTGAGCTCTGGAAACACCATATATTTT.

A remark on this clonotype: The junction shows a germline mismatch at one end, possibly a read error. The V gene is TRBV20-1, the J gene TRBJ2-6, with D uncertain. The CDR3 is 15 amino acids. CDR1 is DFQATT and CDR2 is SNEGSKA in the germline V gene (reference sequence). The CDR3 loop is CSARDGTSGANVLTF. The CDR3 nucleotides read TGCAGTGCTCGAGACGGAACCTCTGGGGCCAACGTCCTGACTTTC.

The V and J genes are TRBV7-6 and TRBJ2-5; a possible D gene is TRBD1 (5 bases). Germline lookup yields CDR1 SGHVS and CDR2 FNYEAQ. The CDR3 has 15 residues. Trimming removed 4 bases from V and 1 base from J, with 13 bases in between. This CDR3 reads CASSSGRALQETQYF. CDR3 bases: TGTGCCAGCAGCTCGGGCAGGGCCCTCCAAGAGACCCAGTACTTC.

The sample holds a few counts of this clonotype. This chain links TRBV6-1 with TRBJ2-7; 7 nucleotides align to TRBD2. In germline, CDR1 is MNHNS, CDR2 SASEGT. V lost 3 bases to trimming and J lost 4 bases; unmatched junction nucleotides: 6. The CDR3 has 14 amino acids. The CDR3 spells CASSEGGGEYEQYV. The CDR3 DNA is TGTGCCAGCAGTGAGGGGGGGGGAGAGTACGAGCAGTACGTC.

The chain has TRBV6-6 and TRBJ2-2; weak D call: TRBD2 (6 bases). Trimming removed 2 bases from V and 6 bases from J, with 13 bases in between. The CDR3 covers 15 residues. Germline V gene data show CDR1 as MNHNY and CDR2 as SVGAGI (reference sequence). DNA for the CDR3: TGTGCCAGCAGTTACCCTTGGCCGGGGGCCGGGGAGCTGTTTTTT. This gives the protein CASSYPWPGAGELFF.

This clonotype was seen more than once but under ten times. The J gene is TRBJ2-3, the V gene TRBV7-3, with unresolved D. V was trimmed by 1 base and J by 6 bases, leaving 11 bases between them. This CDR3 is built from 14 residues. The germline gives CDR1 SGHTA, CDR2 FQGTGA. CDR3 region: CASSLIRTPDTQYF. The CDR3 nucleotides are TGTGCCAGCAGCTTAATTCGGACCCCGGATACGCAGTATTTT.

V and J are TRBV21-1 and TRBJ2-3; the D call in the table, TRBD2, was not verified against the DNA. TRBV21-1 is shown as a pseudogene. This CDR3 spans 19 amino acids. The CDR3 nucleotides read TGTGCCAGCAGCAAAATCCCGAGGGCTAGCGGTACTAGCACAGATACGCAGTATTTT. It encodes CASSKIPRASGTSTDTQYF.

This clonotype was seen only a few times. The chain has TRBV29-1 and TRBJ1-1; D gene ambiguous. The germline gives CDR1 SQVTM, CDR2 ANQGSEA. The CDR3 loop spans 13 amino acids. V lost 3 bases and J lost 0, with 8 bases in between. CDR3 residues: CSVDPGMNTEAFF. The CDR3 nucleotides read TGCAGCGTTGACCCGGGGATGAACACTGAAGCTTTCTTT.

This clonotype was detected ten times or more. The chain is built from TRBV9 and TRBJ1-2; D remains unclear. Germline CDR1 and CDR2: SGDLS and YYNGEE. The CDR3 has 14 amino acids. The V end lost 0 bases, the J end lost 1 base, and 7 bases lay between the germline ends. DNA of the CDR3: TGTGCCAGCAGCGTAGCTCACAGTAACTATGGCTACACCTTC. This sequence encodes CASSVAHSNYGYTF.